The 22 T cell receptor beta chains given below trace back to one sample, sequenced in a study of blood T cells in healthy people across ages. It was with a sample-barcoded 5' primer and a J-beta primer mix that a second PCR of roughly 7 to 12 cycles was run. MiXCR was run by TCRdb on the 5' RACE reads, yielding one entry per CDR3 protein. The table lists about 1 million distinct CDR3 sequences, 40% to 50% of them singletons. Sequencing was done on a sample of blood. The receptors here all came from a woman aged 55-69 years in good health.

This chain joins TRBV7-2 and TRBJ2-1, with TRBD2 identical over 7 bases. With 6 bases clipped from V and 0 bases from J, the junction kept 8 bases outside the gene matches. This CDR3 spans 16 amino acids. Germline lookup yields CDR1 SGHTA and CDR2 FQGNSA. In nucleotides, the CDR3 is TGTGCCAGCAGATTTAGCGGGTTGAGCTCCTACAATGAGCAGTTCTTC. Translation gives CASRFSGLSSYNEQFF.

For this clonotype: The CDR3 does not end in the conserved phenylalanine or tryptophan, so this is likely a read error. The V and J genes are TRBV18 and TRBJ2-3; no firm D call. V shed 1 base and J shed 2 bases, with 4 bases lying between them. The CDR3 consists of 13 residues. Germline lookup yields CDR1 KGHSH and CDR2 LQKENI. The CDR3 DNA reads TGTGCCAGCTCACCACAGAACACAGATACGCAGTATGTT. This translates into CASSPQNTDTQYV.

The chain uses TRBV7-3 and TRBJ2-1; TRBD2 aligns across 9 bases. The DNA end is a closer match to TRBJ2-7, so the J assignment may be wrong. Germline values: CDR1 SGHTA, CDR2 FQGTGA. The length of the CDR3 is 14 residues. CDR3 sequence (DNA): TGTGCCAGCAGCCGGACTAGCGACGGGGGAGAGCAGTACTTC. This translates into CASSRTSDGGEQYF.

V usage is TRBV12-3 or TRBV12-4 and J usage is TRBJ1-2, with D tentatively TRBD1 (6 bases). The CDR3 has 12 amino acids. V was cut by 5 bases and J by 8 bases, with 12 bases left in between. DNA for the CDR3: TGTGCCAGCAGTACCCGGACAGCGGGCTACACCTTC. Its protein product is CASSTRTAGYTF.

This chain joins TRBV14 and TRBJ2-4; TRBD1 matches at 10 bases. The CDR3 is made up of 16 amino acids. In germline, CDR1 is SGHDN, CDR2 FVKESK. J gave up 4 bases and V 4 bases, and 7 bases lay outside the gene matches. The CDR3 nucleotides are TGTGCCAGCAGCCCCGGGACAGGGGTAAAAAAAAACATTCAGTACTTC. Its protein product is CASSPGTGVKKNIQYF.

Only one count was recorded for this clonotype. This chain links TRBV5-1 with TRBJ2-2, with D perhaps TRBD1 or TRBD2 (6 bases each). With 8 bases removed from V and 4 bases from J, the gap between germline ends came to 15 bases. The CDR3 covers 14 residues. Germline V CDR1 and CDR2: SGHRS, YFSETQ. The chain's CDR3 is CASFRTAGTGELFF. As DNA, the CDR3 is TGCGCCAGTTTTCGGACAGCGGGCACCGGGGAGCTGTTTTTT.

This chain connects TRBV28 to TRBJ2-7, with TRBD2 identical over 10 bases. The germline gives CDR1 MDHEN, CDR2 SYDVKM. The CDR3 sequence is 14 residues long. The V gene end was trimmed by 11 bases and the J gene end by 7 bases; junction bases not matched to a gene: 14. CDR3 region: CAVQAGGPPNEQYF. CDR3 coding DNA: TGTGCCGTTCAAGCGGGAGGGCCCCCCAATGAGCAGTACTTC. The full variable domain, rest sourced from reference TRBV28 and TRBJ2-7, is DVKVTQSSRYLVKRTGEKVFLECVQDMDHENMFWYRQDPGLGLRLIYFSYDVKMKEKGDIPEGYSVSREKKERFSLILESASTNQTSMYLCAVQAGGPPNEQYFGPGTRLTVT.

This clonotype has only a few counts. The chain has TRBV7-3 and TRBJ2-7; TRBD1 aligns across 10 bases. The trim removed 1 base at V and 2 bases at J, leaving 20 bases unmatched. Germline V CDR1 and CDR2: SGHTA, FQGTGA. This CDR3 has 21 amino acids. Here the CDR3 reads CASSLSGGVGHRDRGPYEQYF. As DNA, the CDR3 is TGTGCCAGCAGCTTAAGTGGCGGAGTGGGTCACCGGGACAGGGGTCCCTACGAGCAGTACTTC.

The chain is built from TRBV11-2 and TRBJ2-2; D is possibly TRBD2 (5 bases). The V end was cut by 5 bases, the J end by 6 bases, with 16 bases between. The CDR3 runs 15 residues. Germline lookup yields CDR1 SGHAT and CDR2 FQNNGV. This CDR3 is CASSALLTRAGELFF. The DNA of the CDR3 is TGTGCCAGCAGCGCCCTCCTCACTAGGGCCGGGGAGCTGTTTTTT.

The gene calls are TRBV2 and TRBJ2-3; D remains unclear. V was trimmed by 3 bases and J by 0 bases, leaving 7 bases between them. The CDR3 is made up of 14 amino acids. CDR1 and CDR2 (germline): SNHLY, FYNNEI. The CDR3 DNA sequence: TGTGCCAGCAGTGAGCTTCTTAGCACAGATACGCAGTATTTT. Translated: CASSELLSTDTQYF.

The genes are TRBV3-1 and TRBJ1-5; TRBD1 agrees at 12 bases. Germline trimming cut 4 bases from V and 2 bases from J; bases unmatched to any gene: 3. The CDR3 totals 16 residues. Germline lookup yields CDR1 LGHDT and CDR2 YNNKEL (reference sequence). The CDR3 coding sequence is TGTGCCAGCAGCCTCGGGACAGGGGGCGGCAATCAGCCCCAGCATTTT. Protein: CASSLGTGGGNQPQHF.

This rearrangement joins TRBV3-1 to TRBJ2-7; 9 positions agree with TRBD2. Germline V gene lookup returns CDR1 LGHDT and CDR2 YNNKEL (reference sequence). This CDR3 has 15 residues. V dropped 1 base and J dropped 4; count of bases not matched to a gene: 5. The CDR3 nucleotides are TGTGCCAGCAGCCAAGGAGCAGCGGGAGGATACGAGCAGTACTTC. As protein: CASSQGAAGGYEQYF.

Notes on this clonotype: Mismatch with germline at one junction end may stem from a read error. J is TRBJ1-1 and V is TRBV6-2 or TRBV6-3, with D tentatively TRBD1 (6 bases). The CDR3 is 15 amino acids. The germline V gene encodes CDR1 MNHEY and CDR2 SVGEGT. CDR3 amino acids: CASSAPTGMNTKAFF. As DNA, the CDR3 is TGTGCCAGCAGCGCCCCGACAGGCATGAACACTAAAGCTTTCTTT.

The chain recombines TRBV29-1 with TRBJ2-1; TRBD2 aligns across 10 bases. Germline V gene lookup returns CDR1 SQVTM and CDR2 ANQGSEA. The CDR3 consists of 17 residues. With 0 bases clipped from V and 0 bases from J, the junction kept 5 bases outside the gene matches. For the CDR3, the DNA is TGCAGCGTTGAAGATCTTGAGCGGGAGGGCTCCTACAATGAGCAGTTCTTC. It specifies CSVEDLEREGSYNEQFF.

J is TRBJ2-5 and V is TRBV12-3 or TRBV12-4; 7 bases match TRBD1. V lost 0 bases to trimming and J lost 3 bases; unmatched junction nucleotides: 4. The CDR3 runs to 15 residues. CDR3 in DNA: TGTGCCAGCAGTTTAGCGACAGGGCGAAAAGAGACCCAGTACTTC. Translation gives CASSLATGRKETQYF.

CDR3 loop: CASSLDRAGGYNEQFF. The CDR3 DNA reads TGTGCCAGCAGCTTAGATAGGGCGGGAGGGTACAATGAGCAGTTCTTC. V is TRBV11-2 and J is TRBJ2-1; the match to TRBD2 covers 9 bases. Germline trimming cut 0 bases from V and 4 bases from J; bases unmatched to any gene: 4. The germline CDR1 and CDR2 sequences are SGHAT and FQNNGV. The CDR3 covers 16 residues.

This rearrangement joins TRBV7-2 to TRBJ2-5, with D unclear. This CDR3 contains 14 residues. Looked up from germline, CDR1 is SGHTA and CDR2 is FQGNSA. With 2 bases removed from V and 5 bases from J, the gap between germline ends came to 12 bases. The CDR3 nucleotides read TGTGCCAGCAGCTTATTCCAAGCCGGGGAGACCCAGTACTTC. Protein sequence: CASSLFQAGETQYF.

This clonotype was observed a few times. The chain uses TRBV27 and TRBJ1-6; 10 nucleotides align to TRBD1. J was trimmed by 9 bases and V by 3 bases; bases with no gene match: 2. Germline V gives CDR1 MNHEY, CDR2 SMNVEV (reference sequence). The CDR3 extends over 14 amino acids. This chain's CDR3 is CASSFGTGVSPLHF. The CDR3 bases are TGTGCCAGCAGTTTTGGGACAGGGGTTTCACCCCTCCACTTT.

DNA for the CDR3: TGTGCCACCAGCAGAGATCTTCGGCAGACCTACGAGCAGTACTTC. Its protein is CATSRDLRQTYEQYF. The chain couples TRBV15 to TRBJ2-5; D uncertain. The J call may be incorrect, as the DNA end agrees better with TRBJ2-7. CDR1 LNHNV and CDR2 YYDKDF come from the germline V gene (reference sequence). This CDR3 contains 15 residues.

In its sample, this clonotype was seen many times. The V and J genes are TRBV4-1 and TRBJ2-1; tentative D call: TRBD2 (6 bases). The CDR3 loop spans 12 amino acids. The germline CDR1 and CDR2 sequences are MGHRA and YSYEKL. Deletions cut 7 bases from V and 13 bases from J, with 17 bases between. CDR3 nucleotide sequence: TGCGCCAGCACCGAGGACTATACTGTTCAGTTCTTC. Translating gives CASTEDYTVQFF.

The genes are TRBV4-1 and TRBJ2-3; D gene uncertain. CDR1 is MGHRA, CDR2 YSYEKL, per germline. The V gene lost 0 bases and the J gene lost 6 bases, with 7 bases spanning the gap. This CDR3 is built from 13 residues. CDR3 in DNA: TGCGCCAGCAGCCAAGAACCCGTGGATACGCAGTATTTT. As protein: CASSQEPVDTQYF.

This rearrangement joins TRBV27 to TRBJ2-1, with D possibly TRBD2 on 7 matching bases. Trimming pared 8 bases from V and 5 bases from J, leaving 19 bases between. CDR1 is MNHEY, CDR2 SMNVEV, per germline (reference sequence). The CDR3 is made up of 15 amino acids. The CDR3 bases are TGTGCCAGCGGATACGGAGGGGGGGACAACAATGAGCAGTTCTTC. Protein: CASGYGGGDNNEQFF.